The TCR beta chain under discussion was sequenced for a study of T cell repertoires in cytomegalovirus infection. The wider study: CMV infection and matching HLA type were both indicated by public TCR beta signatures.

The study, taken as a whole, reports: There were HLA-C-restricted CMV-specific TCR beta clonotypes dominating the ex vivo response. Cumulated frequencies of public TCR beta families served to identify carriers of CMV plus the relevant HLA.

The CDR3 has 15 residues. J lost 8 bases, V lost 6 bases, and 8 bases had no gene match. Germline V gene sequence: CDR1 SNHLY, CDR2 FYNNEI. Using its own MiXCR run on the reads, TCRdb lists one record per CDR3 protein. The table lists fewer than 300,000 distinct CDR3 sequences, roughly 24% of them singletons. Concerning this clonotype: Its antigen remains unidentified.

The clonotype comes from a human donor in good health (CMV status not recorded). Some clones in this sample may be carry-over from other donors' samples. The chain recombines TRBV2 with TRBJ2-1; 12 bases are a match to TRBD1. The sequencing input was PBMCs. Written as DNA, the CDR3 is TGTGCCAGCAGCGCCGGGACAGGGGGCATCGATGAGCAGTTCTTC. This codes for CASSAGTGGIDEQFF.